This T cell receptor beta chain is from a study of CD4 and CD8 cells across lung adenocarcinoma regions. Each CDR3 protein gets one entry after TCRdb re-called the PCR reads with MiXCR. The repertoire has approximately 8,700 distinct CDR3 sequences, approximately 50% of them found once; the top ten carry 45% to 55%. The CDR3 spans 12 residues. Germline lookup yields CDR1 MNHNS and CDR2 SASEGT. V was cut by 6 bases and J by 5 bases, with 10 bases left in between. Donors had localized lung adenocarcinoma, a non-small cell lung cancer. V gene TRBV6-1 combines with J gene TRBJ2-5; tentative D call: TRBD2 (6 bases). Sequenced material: CD8+ T cells from the margin of a lung tumor. This TCR was recovered from a female donor with lung adenocarcinoma. The CD4 and CD8 labels of this study may be unreliable. The CDR3 DNA reads TGTGCCAGCAGAAGAGGAGGGGAGACCCAGTACTTC. It yields the protein CASRRGGETQYF.